These 24 T cell receptor beta chains share one sample of origin, sequenced in a study of blood T cell repertoires in COVID-19. Method: immunoSEQ multiplex PCR; TCRdb's copy keeps in-frame clones and lacks some. This sample has about 95,000 clones; about 90% occur once, and the top ten carry roughly 4%. The sample consisted of peripheral blood. The receptor source for this set is a woman aged 45-65 years in a cohort sampled during active COVID-19.

This clone was detected only once. The CDR3 is CASRGAREQFF. In DNA, the CDR3 is TGTGCCAGCAGGGGGGCCAGGGAGCAGTTCTTC. V usage is TRBV6-5 and J usage is TRBJ2-1; a possible D gene is TRBD1 (6 bases). The CDR3 has 11 residues. The germline V gene encodes CDR1 MNHEY and CDR2 SVGAGI. Deletions cut 6 bases from V and 10 bases from J, with 10 bases between.

As DNA, the CDR3 is TGTGCCAGCAGCGCGCGGGGGGATAGCTCCTACGAGCAGTACTTC. It codes for CASSARGDSSYEQYF. The J gene is TRBJ2-7, the V gene TRBV6-5, with 8 bases that match TRBD2. The germline CDR1 and CDR2 sequences are MNHEY and SVGAGI. This CDR3 comprises 15 residues. Losses at the gene ends were 6 bases for V and 0 bases for J; bases not matched to a gene: 7.

This clone was picked up one time. V usage is TRBV10-3 and J usage is TRBJ2-1, with 12 bases fitting TRBD2. The CDR3 length is 16 residues. The V and J ends lost 6 bases and 6 bases, in that order; junction bases with no gene match: 9. The germline V gene encodes CDR1 ENHRY and CDR2 SYGVKD. The DNA of the CDR3 is TGTGCCATCAGGCCAAGCACTAGCGGGAGGCCCAATGAGCAGTTCTTC. Translating gives CAIRPSTSGRPNEQFF.

V gene TRBV19 combines with J gene TRBJ2-1; 7 bases line up with TRBD1. The CDR3 extends over 15 amino acids. Trimming removed 6 bases from V and 3 bases from J; junction bases left unmatched: 8. The germline V gene has CDR1 LNHDA and CDR2 SQIVND (reference sequence). CDR3 in DNA: TGTGCCAGTAGAACCGGGCAGGGGGTCTACAATGAGCAGTTCTTC. Protein product: CASRTGQGVYNEQFF.

J is TRBJ2-2 and V is TRBV2, with D maybe TRBD2 (5 bases). Looked up from germline, CDR1 is SNHLY and CDR2 is FYNNEI. V lost 4 bases to trimming and J lost 10 bases, with 16 bases between them. The length of the CDR3 is 14 residues. The CDR3 nucleotides are TGTGCCAGCAGTGTCCCGACGGAGGTTCCGGAGCTGTTTTTT. The encoded protein is CASSVPTEVPELFF.

V and J are TRBV24-1 and TRBJ2-3, with 8 bases identical to TRBD2. Trimming cost V 2 bases and J 2 bases; bases outside gene matches: 5. This CDR3 has 16 residues. CDR1 is KGHDR, CDR2 SFDVKD, per germline. The CDR3 coding sequence is TGTGCCACCAGTGATTCGGGGACTAGGAACACAGATACGCAGTATTTT. Protein: CATSDSGTRNTDTQYF.

The chain recombines TRBV4-1 with TRBJ2-7; D may be TRBD2 (7 bases). V was clipped by 1 base and J by 6 bases, with 13 bases between them. In germline, CDR1 is MGHRA, CDR2 YSYEKL. The CDR3 runs 14 residues. CDR3 bases: TGCGCCAGCAGCCAAGGAGGGGGGGGTCCCGAGCAGTACTTC. This encodes CASSQGGGGPEQYF.

This clone was detected once. CDR3: CASSPGQGNIDTEAFF. The CDR3 nucleotides are TGCGCCAGCAGCCCCGGACAGGGGAATATTGACACTGAAGCTTTCTTT. The rearrangement joins TRBV5-1 to TRBJ1-1, with 9 bases fitting TRBD1. Trimming took 4 bases from V and 3 from J; bases not matched to a gene: 10. The CDR3 totals 16 residues. Per germline, CDR1 SGHRS and CDR2 YFSETQ.

Of note for this clone: The CDR3 does not close with the conserved phenylalanine or tryptophan, likely indicating a read error. Because the CDR3's place on the DNA is in doubt, the DNA is left out and the CDR3 is given as listed by TCRdb. The J gene is TRBJ2-7, the V gene TRBV7-7; the table's TRBD1 call for D was not verified on the DNA. CDR1 SSHAT and CDR2 FNYEAQ come from the germline V gene (reference sequence). The CDR3 extends over 10 residues, inclusive of both ends. The CDR3 here is CASTVQVPHL.

The genes are TRBV6-5 and TRBJ1-1; weak D call: TRBD1 (6 bases). This CDR3 is built from 15 residues. CDR1 is MNHEY and CDR2 is SVGAGI in the germline V gene. The V end lost 6 bases, the J end lost 0 bases, and 14 bases lay between the germline ends. The DNA of the CDR3 is TGTGCCAGCAGGGCTAAGGACAGATTGAACACTGAAGCTTTCTTT. Translation: CASRAKDRLNTEAFF.

The chain joins TRBV11-2 to TRBJ1-1; D not resolved. The CDR3 is 12 amino acids. The germline CDR1 and CDR2 sequences are SGHAT and FQNNGV. V was pared by 2 bases and J by 8 bases, with 9 bases between. The CDR3 sequence is CASSLSRVEAFF. As DNA, the CDR3 is TGTGCCAGCAGCTTAAGTCGAGTCGAAGCTTTCTTT.

This clone was seen only once. The chain has TRBV2 and TRBJ2-3, with 7 nucleotides matching TRBD1. The germline gives CDR1 SNHLY, CDR2 FYNNEI. V was pared by 6 bases and J by 6 bases, with 15 bases of the junction left unmatched. This CDR3 contains 16 residues. CDR3 in DNA: TGTGCCAGCAGGCAGGGGGTACGTCGGGCAACCGATACGCAGTATTTT. It specifies CASRQGVRRATDTQYF.

V is TRBV6-5 and J is TRBJ2-7; maybe TRBD2 (6 bases). Trimming cost V 4 bases and J 5 bases, with 18 bases left between them. CDR1 is MNHEY, CDR2 SVGAGI, per germline. This CDR3 has 15 amino acids. The CDR3 loop is CASSSPQGGSHEQYF. CDR3 sequence (DNA): TGTGCCAGCAGTTCACCCCAGGGAGGTAGCCACGAGCAGTACTTC.

The chain recombines TRBV18 with TRBJ2-7, with no clear D. V dropped 4 bases and J dropped 2 bases, with 9 bases sitting between them. Germline V gene lookup returns CDR1 KGHSH and CDR2 LQKENI. The CDR3 has 13 amino acids. In nucleotides, the CDR3 is TGTGCCAGCTCACTTCGGGTCCCCTACGAGCAGTACTTC. Protein product: CASSLRVPYEQYF.

The chain recombines TRBV7-9 with TRBJ1-1, with unresolved D. V lost 4 bases and J lost 3, with 6 bases in between. The CDR3 consists of 12 residues. Germline loops: CDR1 SEHNR, CDR2 FQNEAQ (reference sequence). DNA of the CDR3: TGTGCCAGCAGCTCTCCAGACACTGAAGCTTTCTTT. It is translated as CASSSPDTEAFF.

This chain joins TRBV6-6 and TRBJ2-6, with 9 bases identical to TRBD1. The CDR3 totals 18 residues. The germline gives CDR1 MNHNY, CDR2 SVGAGI (reference sequence). V was clipped by 5 bases and J by 0 bases; unmatched bases: 8. CDR3 nucleotide sequence: TGTGCCAGCAGTCGAACAGGGGGCCGTAACTCTGGGGCCAACGTCCTGACTTTC. It translates to CASSRTGGRNSGANVLTF.

This CDR3 reads CASSLRGQTQYF. Here the CDR3 DNA reads TGTGCCAGCAGCTTACGCGGGCAGACCCAGTACTTC. The chain couples TRBV7-2 to TRBJ2-5; a possible D gene is TRBD2 (5 bases). The CDR3 spans 12 residues. The ends were cut back, 2 bases at V and 6 bases at J, with 7 bases in the middle. Germline V gene data show CDR1 as SGHTA and CDR2 as FQGNSA.

In DNA form, the CDR3 reads TGTGCCAGCAGCCCCAGGGGCGAGGATGGCTACACCTTC. Protein: CASSPRGEDGYTF. The V and J genes are TRBV3-1 (or the pseudogene TRBV3-2) and TRBJ1-2, with D perhaps TRBD1 (6 bases). The germline V gene encodes CDR1 LGHDT and CDR2 YNNKEL (reference sequence). V lost 4 bases and J lost 6, with 12 bases in between. CDR3 size: 13 residues.

CDR3 in DNA: TGCGCCAGCAGCCAACAAGCGGGGGGGCTCGGGGCCAACGTCCTGACTTTC. Amino acids: CASSQQAGGLGANVLTF. The chain combines TRBV4-1 with TRBJ2-6; 10 nucleotides agree with TRBD2. This CDR3 spans 17 amino acids. Germline assignment: CDR1 MGHRA and CDR2 YSYEKL. Trimming cost V 2 bases and J 4 bases; bases outside gene matches: 5.

The chain has TRBV30 and TRBJ2-3, with 9 nucleotides matching TRBD2. After removal of 3 bases from V and 0 bases from J, the junction contained 7 bases not matched to a gene. CDR3 length: 16 residues. The V gene's germline CDR1 is GTSNPN and CDR2 SVGIG (reference sequence). The CDR3: CAWSRRAGGSTDTQYF. The CDR3 coding sequence is TGTGCCTGGAGCCGAAGGGCGGGGGGGAGCACAGATACGCAGTATTTT. The variable domain in full, with the rest retrieved from reference TRBV30 and TRBJ2-3, is SQTIHQWPATLVQPVGSPLSLECTVEGTSNPNLYWYRQAAGRGLQLLFYSVGIGQISSEVPQNLSASRPQDRQFILSSKKLLLSDSGFYLCAWSRRAGGSTDTQYFGPGTRLTVL.

The CDR3: CASGLVLGQGIDEQYF. CDR3 nucleotides: TGTGCTAGTGGTTTGGTACTAGGACAGGGGATCGACGAGCAGTACTTC. The rearrangement links TRBV12-5 to TRBJ2-7; 9 positions match TRBD1. V lost 0 bases, J lost 5 bases, and 8 bases stayed unmatched. The germline CDR1 and CDR2 sequences are LGHNT and FRNRAP. This CDR3 region has 16 residues.

The V call is TRBV24-1, the J call TRBJ2-1, with 10 bases aligning to TRBD2. There are 17 residues in the CDR3. After removal of 4 bases from V and 1 base from J, the junction contained 6 bases not matched to a gene. CDR1 KGHDR and CDR2 SFDVKD come from the germline V gene. CDR3 sequence: CATSEPPAGGSYNEQFF. CDR3 DNA sequence: TGTGCCACCAGTGAACCCCCAGCGGGAGGGTCCTACAATGAGCAGTTCTTC.

The V gene is TRBV18, the J gene TRBJ1-4, with D possibly matching TRBD1 (6 bases). The CDR3 contains 14 residues. Germline V lookup: CDR1 KGHSH, CDR2 LQKENI. Trimming took 2 bases from V and 8 from J, leaving 12 bases between them. The CDR3 nucleotides are TGTGCCAGCTCACCAGCCAGGGGAAGGGAAAAACTGTTTTTT. Its translation is CASSPARGREKLFF.

The rearrangement uses TRBV7-9 and TRBJ1-2; 11 bases fit TRBD1. V gave up 5 bases and J gave up 8 bases; unmatched junction bases: 10. The CDR3 runs to 15 residues. Germline CDR1 reads SEHNR; CDR2 reads FQNEAQ (reference sequence). CDR3 nucleotides: TGTGCCAGCAGCGTCCCCGGGACAGGGGGTGGCGGCTACACCTTC. Protein: CASSVPGTGGGGYTF.